What follows describes a single T cell receptor (beta chain). Its cognate antigen is unknown. This sample stems from a study of early T cells in non-severe SARS-CoV-2 infection. Study details: Sequencing input comprised bulk RNA from unsorted whole blood; chain pairing was not available.

The germline V gene has CDR1 MNHEY and CDR2 SVGAGI. The CDR3 runs to 15 residues. V gave up 2 bases and J gave up 1 base, with 12 bases separating them. General study points: In VDJdb matching, anti-spike CD8 responses were favored while private and CD4 specificities went missing.

Molecules of cDNA were individually given unique molecular identifiers that were attached to them. TCRdb used MiXCR to reprocess the 5' RACE reads, holding one entry per CDR3 protein. This table holds some 58,000 distinct CDR3 sequences, around 13% found once. Sequenced material: whole blood. V usage is TRBV6-5 and J usage is TRBJ2-7, with D tentatively TRBD1 or TRBD2 (5 bases each). The TCR comes from an adult who was a healthcare worker with PCR-confirmed SARS-CoV-2 infection or an uninfected control (not recorded which). CDR3: CASSYAGTQSYEQYF. CDR3 DNA sequence: TGTGCCAGCAGTTACGCCGGGACCCAGTCCTACGAGCAGTACTTC.